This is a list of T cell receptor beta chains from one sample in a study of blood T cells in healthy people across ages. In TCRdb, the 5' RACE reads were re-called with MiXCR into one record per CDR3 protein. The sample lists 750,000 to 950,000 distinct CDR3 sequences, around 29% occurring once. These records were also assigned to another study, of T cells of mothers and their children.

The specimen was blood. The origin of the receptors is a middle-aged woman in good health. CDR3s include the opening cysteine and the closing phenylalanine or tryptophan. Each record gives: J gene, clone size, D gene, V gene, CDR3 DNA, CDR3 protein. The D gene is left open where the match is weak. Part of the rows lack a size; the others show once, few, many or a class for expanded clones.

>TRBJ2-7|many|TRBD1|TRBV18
TGTGCCAGCTCGCCTAGGCGACAGGGGACCTCCTACGAGCAGTACTTC
CASSPRRQGTSYEQYF
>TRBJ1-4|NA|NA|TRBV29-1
TGCAGCGTTCGGCAGGACAATGAAAAACTGTTTTTT
CSVRQDNEKLFF
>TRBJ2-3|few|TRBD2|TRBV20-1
TGCAGTGCTAGAGATCAGAGCGGGGGTTGGACAGATACGCAGTATTTT
CSARDQSGGWTDTQYF
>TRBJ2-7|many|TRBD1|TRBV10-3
TGTGCCATCGGCGACCCGAGGACAGGGATCCACGAGCAGTACTTC
CAIGDPRTGIHEQYF
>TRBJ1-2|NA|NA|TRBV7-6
TGTGCCAGCAGCTTAAAAGGGTCGAGAGGGGGTCCCTATGGCTACACCTTC
CASSLKGSRGGPYGYTF
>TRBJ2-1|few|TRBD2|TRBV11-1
TGTGCCAGCAGCTTAACCTTCGGGCCAATGACTAGCGGGGGGCGCTCCTACAATGAGCAGTTCTTC
CASSLTFGPMTSGGRSYNEQFF
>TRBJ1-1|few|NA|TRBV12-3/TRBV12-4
TGTGCCAGCAGTTTAGGGATCGGGTCTGAAGCTTTCTTT
CASSLGIGSEAFF
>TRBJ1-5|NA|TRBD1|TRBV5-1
TGCGCCAGCAGCTTGTATCCAGGGGGGAATAGCAATCAGCCCCAGCATTTT
CASSLYPGGNSNQPQHF
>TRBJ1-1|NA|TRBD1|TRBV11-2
TGTGCCAGCAGCTCAGAACGACAGGGCTACACTGAAGCTTTCTTT
CASSSERQGYTEAFF
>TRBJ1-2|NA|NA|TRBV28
TGTGCCAGCAGTTTTAGGGGATCTAACTATGGCTACACCTTC
CASSFRGSNYGYTF
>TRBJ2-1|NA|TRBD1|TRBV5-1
TGCGCCAGCAGCTTGTCCCTTGGACAGGACAATGAGCAGTTCTTC
CASSLSLGQDNEQFF
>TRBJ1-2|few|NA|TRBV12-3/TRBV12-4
TGTGCCAGCAGTGCCTGGGGGAGGGGCTACACCTTC
CASSAWGRGYTF
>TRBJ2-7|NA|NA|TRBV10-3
TGTGCCATCAGTGTAGGGCAGGGTATCTTCTACGAGCAGTACTTC
CAISVGQGIFYEQYF
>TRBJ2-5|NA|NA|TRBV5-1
TGCGCCAGCAGCTCCGGGGAGAGCGGGCTTCTAAGGCAAGAGACCCAGTACTTC
CASSSGESGLLRQETQYF
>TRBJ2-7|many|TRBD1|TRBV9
TGTGCCAGCAGTTTTGGGACAGCAGGCGAGCAGTACTTC
CASSFGTAGEQYF
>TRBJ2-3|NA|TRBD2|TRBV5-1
TGCGCCAGCAGCCCCCGGGGGGGGTTTGAAGATACGCAGTATTTT
CASSPRGGFEDTQYF
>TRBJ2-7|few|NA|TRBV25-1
TGTGCCAGCAGGAAAGAGGGCTCCTACGAGCAGTACTTC
CASRKEGSYEQYF
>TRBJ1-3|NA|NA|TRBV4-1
TGCGCCAGCAGCCAAGACCGAGGGCCTCTTGGAAACACCATATATTTT
CASSQDRGPLGNTIYF
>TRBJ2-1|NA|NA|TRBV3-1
TGTTCCAGCAGCCAAGAATGGCGGGGGCCTTACAATGAGCAGTTCTTC
CSSSQEWRGPYNEQFF
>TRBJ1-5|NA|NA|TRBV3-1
TGTGCCAGCAGCCTTTCGGGAGGGCGCAATCAGCCCCAGCATTTT
CASSLSGGRNQPQHF
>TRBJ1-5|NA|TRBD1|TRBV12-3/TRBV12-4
TGTGCCAGCAGTCCGACAGGGATGGGCAATCAGCCCCAGCATTTT
CASSPTGMGNQPQHF
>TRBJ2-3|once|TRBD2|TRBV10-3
TGTGCCATCAGGAAGAGCGGGGCTGAGACAGATACGCAGTATTTT
CAIRKSGAETDTQYF
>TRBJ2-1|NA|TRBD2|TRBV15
TGTGCCACCAGCACTAACTACGGGGGGGGAAGAGAGCAGTTCTTC
CATSTNYGGGREQFF
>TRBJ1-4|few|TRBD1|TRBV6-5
TGTGCCAGCAGTTTTCGGACAGGGGGGAATGAAAAACTGTTTTTT
CASSFRTGGNEKLFF
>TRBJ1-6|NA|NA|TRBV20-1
TGCAGTGCCCCCCTTGGCGGCAGCTCCTGTAATTCACCCCTCCACTTT
CSAPLGGSSCNSPLHF
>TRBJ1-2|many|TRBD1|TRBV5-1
TGCGCCAGCAGCTTGACGTCGGGACAGTCTGGCGGCTACACCTTC
CASSLTSGQSGGYTF